This T cell receptor beta chain was obtained from a study of OX40 agonist ivuxolimab in advanced cancers. Study background: Intravenous ivuxolimab was administered to patients every 2 weeks at 0.01 to 10 mg/kg.

Produced via immunoSEQ multiplex PCR; TCRdb's table is partial and in-frame only. The sample includes about 48,000 clones, more than 65% seen only once; the top ten take 1.5% to 2%. Per germline, CDR1 GTSNPN and CDR2 SVGIG (reference sequence). The CDR3 is 12 amino acids. Trimming cost V 2 bases and J 6 bases, with 11 bases left between them. This specimen consisted of CD4+ or CD8+ T cells sorted from blood, obtained in a trial of the OX40 agonist ivuxolimab. This chain uses TRBV30 with TRBJ2-7; maybe TRBD1 (6 bases). This TCR was sampled from an adult with an advanced solid tumor such as melanoma, head and neck, liver or kidney cancer. CDR3: CAWSLGGAEQYF. The DNA for the CDR3 is TGTGCCTGGAGTTTAGGGGGAGCCGAGCAGTACTTC.